What follows describes a single TCR beta chain. The data stem from a study of patients and donors after allogeneic stem cell transplantation. TCRdb passed the RT-PCR reads through MiXCR, listing each CDR3 protein once. The profile covers tens of thousands of distinct CDR3 sequences, with 48% appearing a single time and roughly three fifths taken by the ten largest. V dropped 2 bases and J dropped 7; count of bases not matched to a gene: 7. Per germline, CDR1 SGHTA and CDR2 FQGNSA. The CDR3 is 14 amino acids. This rearrangement joins TRBV7-2 to TRBJ1-1; TRBD1 matches 7 bases. The receptor was isolated from a human donor who was either an allogeneic HSCT recipient or a stem cell or donor lymphocyte infusion donor (not recorded which). It is not recorded whose cells these are; they may come from a transplant donor. Sequenced: blood, either unsorted or a sorted T cell fraction (not recorded which). The CDR3 DNA is TGTGCCAGCAGCTTATGGGACAGATCGTATGAAGCTTTCTTT. It yields the protein CASSLWDRSYEAFF.